The sequence of this TCR beta chain was determined in a study of TIL therapy for anti-PD-1-resistant metastatic lung cancer. Time point denoted: pre-treatment sample, taken before nivolumab and TIL therapy. Germline V lookup: CDR1 LGHNA, CDR2 YSLEER. This CDR3 comprises 15 residues. The germline V and J ends were trimmed by 4 bases and 2 bases, with 13 bases remaining between them. Sequencing used immunoSEQ v3. Only in-frame clones appear in the TCRdb table, and some are missing; sequencing was by immunoSEQ multiplex PCR. The profile covers 36,000 or so clones, with around four fifths appearing a single time and 4.5% to 7% taken by the ten largest.

This receptor was identified in a person aged 25-79 years with non-small cell lung cancer. This specimen consisted of blood, obtained at baseline. V usage is TRBV4-3 and J usage is TRBJ2-3, with D maybe TRBD1 (6 bases). As DNA, the CDR3 is TGCGCCAGCAGCCTTTGGGACACCGACACAGATACGCAGTATTTT. Translation gives CASSLWDTDTDTQYF.